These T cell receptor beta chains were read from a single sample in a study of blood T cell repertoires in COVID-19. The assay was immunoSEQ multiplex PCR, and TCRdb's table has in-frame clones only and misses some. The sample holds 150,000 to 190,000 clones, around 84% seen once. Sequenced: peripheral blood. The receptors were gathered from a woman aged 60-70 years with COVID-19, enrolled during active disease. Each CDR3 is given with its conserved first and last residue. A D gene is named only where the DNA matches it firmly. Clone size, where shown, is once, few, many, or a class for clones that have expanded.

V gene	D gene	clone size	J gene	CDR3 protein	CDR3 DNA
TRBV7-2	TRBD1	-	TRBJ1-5	CASSFYGQGLDQPQHF	TGTGCCAGCAGCTTTTACGGACAGGGGCTCGATCAGCCCCAGCATTTT
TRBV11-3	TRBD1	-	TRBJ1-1	CASSKTGTGPKATEAFF	TGTGCCAGCAGCAAGACCGGGACAGGGCCCAAGGCAACTGAAGCTTTCTTT
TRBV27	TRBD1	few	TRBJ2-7	CASSLGQGYYEQYF	TGTGCCAGCAGCTTAGGACAGGGGTATTACGAGCAGTACTTC
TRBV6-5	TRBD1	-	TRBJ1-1	CASSYKGQGKAFF	TGTGCCAGCAGTTACAAAGGACAGGGAAAAGCTTTCTTT
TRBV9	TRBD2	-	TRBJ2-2	CASSPIGGANTGELFF	TGTGCCAGCAGCCCTATTGGGGGGGCGAACACCGGGGAGCTGTTTTTT
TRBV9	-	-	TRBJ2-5	CASSVLASEQETQYF	TGTGCCAGCAGCGTACTGGCTAGCGAGCAAGAGACCCAGTACTTC
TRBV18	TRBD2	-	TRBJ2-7	CASSPRTSGRPYEQYF	TGTGCCAGCTCACCGAGGACTAGCGGACGACCCTACGAGCAGTACTTC
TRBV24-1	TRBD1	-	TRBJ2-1	CATSDPGTASYNEQFF	TGTGCCACCAGTGATCCCGGGACAGCCTCATACAATGAGCAGTTCTTC
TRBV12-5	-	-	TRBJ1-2	CASGLTGLYYGYTF	TGTGCTAGTGGTTTGACAGGGCTTTATTATGGCTACACCTTC
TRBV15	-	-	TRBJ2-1	CATSRDLAGLQFF	TGTGCCACCAGCAGAGATCTGGCGGGGTTGCAGTTCTTC
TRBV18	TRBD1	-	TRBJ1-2	CASSPGDRHGYTF	TGTGCCAGCTCACCAGGGGACAGACATGGCTACACCTTC
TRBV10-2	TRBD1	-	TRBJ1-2	CASRRQGPYGYTF	TGCGCCAGCAGGCGACAGGGCCCCTATGGCTACACCTTC
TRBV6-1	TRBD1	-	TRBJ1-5	CASSDGGQGRQPQHF	TGTGCCAGCAGTGATGGGGGACAGGGGCGACAGCCCCAGCATTTT
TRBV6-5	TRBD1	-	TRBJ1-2	CASSFGQGNYGYTF	TGTGCCAGCAGTTTCGGACAGGGTAACTATGGCTACACCTTC
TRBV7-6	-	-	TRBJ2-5	CASSLEGRTQETQYF	TGTGCCAGCAGCTTGGAGGGGAGGACCCAAGAGACCCAGTACTTC
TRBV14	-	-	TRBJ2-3	CASSQGLSTDTQYF	TGTGCCAGCAGCCAAGGGCTGAGCACAGATACGCAGTATTTT
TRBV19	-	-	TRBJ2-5	CASSQTPGAETQYF	TGTGCCAGTAGTCAGACGCCTGGGGCGGAGACCCAGTACTTC
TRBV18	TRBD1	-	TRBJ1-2	CASSLRGQGNYGYTF	TGTGCCAGCTCACTCCGGGGACAGGGTAACTATGGCTACACCTTC
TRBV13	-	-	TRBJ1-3	CASSLRQYSGNTIYF	TGTGCCAGCAGCTTGAGGCAGTATTCTGGAAACACCATATATTTT
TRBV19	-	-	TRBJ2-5	CASTDASWRETQYF	TGTGCCAGTACGGATGCCAGTTGGAGGGAGACCCAGTACTTC
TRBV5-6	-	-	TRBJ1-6	CASSSRGLYSPLHF	TGTGCCAGCAGCTCCAGGGGTCTTTATTCACCCCTCCACTTT
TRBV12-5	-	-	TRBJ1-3	CASGFAGRGGNTIYF	TGTGCTAGTGGTTTTGCAGGAAGGGGAGGAAACACCATATATTTT
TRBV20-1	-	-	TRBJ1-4	CSAGEEKLFF	TGCAGTGCTGGGGAGGAAAAACTGTTTTTT
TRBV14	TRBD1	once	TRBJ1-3	CASSRRTGAGGNTIYF	TGTGCCAGCAGCCGTCGGACAGGGGCGGGTGGAAACACCATATATTTT
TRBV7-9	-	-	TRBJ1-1	CASSLLGRGPLEAFF	TGTGCCAGCAGCTTACTGGGCAGGGGTCCCCTTGAAGCTTTCTTT
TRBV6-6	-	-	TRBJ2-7	CASSYDGLTYEQYF	TGTGCCAGCAGTTACGACGGACTAACCTACGAGCAGTACTTC
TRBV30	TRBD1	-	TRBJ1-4	CAWGFDRGREKLFF	TGTGCCTGGGGCTTCGACAGGGGCCGCGAAAAACTGTTTTTT
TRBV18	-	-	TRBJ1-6	CASSPPRSVNSPLHF	TGTGCCAGCTCACCACCGCGATCGGTCAATTCACCCCTCCACTTT
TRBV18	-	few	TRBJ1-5	CASSQGVNQPQHF	TGTGCCAGCTCACAGGGGGTTAATCAGCCCCAGCATTTT
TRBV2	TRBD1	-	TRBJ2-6	CASRGGPGTGTGANVLTF	TGTGCCAGCAGGGGGGGGCCCGGGACAGGGACTGGGGCCAACGTCCTGACTTTC
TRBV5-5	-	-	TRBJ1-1	CASSPGRSAFF	TGTGCCAGCAGCCCAGGGAGGTCGGCTTTCTTT
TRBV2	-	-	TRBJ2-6	CASKGTAGANVLTF	TGTGCCAGCAAGGGGACTGCGGGGGCCAACGTCCTGACTTTC
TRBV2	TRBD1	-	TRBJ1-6	CASSFRGMNSPLHF	TGTGCCAGCAGCTTCAGGGGGATGAATTCACCCCTCCACTTT
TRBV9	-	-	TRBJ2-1	CASSVGAGSYSYNEQFF	TGTGCCAGCAGCGTAGGAGCGGGTTCTTACTCCTACAATGAGCAGTTCTTC
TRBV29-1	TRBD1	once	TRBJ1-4	CSVALRTGVEEKLFF	TGCAGCGTTGCCCTTAGGACAGGGGTCGAGGAAAAACTGTTTTTT
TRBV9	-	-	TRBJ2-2	CASSRTPANTGELFF	TGTGCCAGCAGCCGAACTCCCGCGAACACCGGGGAGCTGTTTTTT
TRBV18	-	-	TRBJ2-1	CASSPELTGGEQFF	TGTGCCAGCTCACCAGAGCTCACCGGAGGTGAGCAGTTCTTC
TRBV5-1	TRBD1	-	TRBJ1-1	CASSLGRATGGLDGEAFF	TGCGCCAGCAGCTTGGGTAGGGCGACAGGGGGCCTAGACGGGGAAGCTTTCTTT
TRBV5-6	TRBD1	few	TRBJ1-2	CATRPGQGKDGYTF	TGTGCCACCAGACCGGGACAGGGTAAAGATGGCTACACCTTC
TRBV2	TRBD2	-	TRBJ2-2	CASVGLRNTGELFF	TGTGCCAGCGTGGGACTACGGAACACCGGGGAGCTGTTTTTT
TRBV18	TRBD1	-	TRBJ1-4	CASSPMTGPNEKLFF	TGTGCCAGCTCACCAATGACAGGGCCTAATGAAAAACTGTTTTTT
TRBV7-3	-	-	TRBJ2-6	CASSLRAGTGANVLTF	TGTGCCAGCAGCTTAAGGGCAGGGACTGGGGCCAACGTCCTGACTTTC
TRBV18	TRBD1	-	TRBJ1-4	CASSPGTGGTNEKLFF	TGTGCCAGCTCACCAGGGACAGGGGGAACTAATGAAAAACTGTTTTTT
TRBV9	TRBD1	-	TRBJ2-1	CASSVDPRGRDRDHNEQFF	TGTGCCAGCAGCGTAGACCCGAGGGGCCGGGACAGGGACCACAATGAGCAGTTCTTC
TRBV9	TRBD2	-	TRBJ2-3	CASSKGGRLTDTQYF	TGTGCCAGCAGCAAGGGCGGGAGGCTCACAGATACGCAGTATTTT
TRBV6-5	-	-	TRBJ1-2	CASLFGGDTGYTF	TGTGCCAGTCTTTTCGGGGGGGATACTGGCTACACCTTC
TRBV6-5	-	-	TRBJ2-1	CALKGQLSYNEQFF	TGTGCCCTTAAAGGACAGCTCTCCTACAATGAGCAGTTCTTC
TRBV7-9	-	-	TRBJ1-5	CASSQGQPSNQPQHF	TGTGCCAGCAGCCAAGGACAGCCAAGCAATCAGCCCCAGCATTTT
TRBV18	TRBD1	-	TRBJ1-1	CATRGLPNTEAFF	TGTGCCACAAGGGGGCTCCCGAACACTGAAGCTTTCTTT
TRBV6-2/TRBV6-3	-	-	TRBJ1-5	CASSSFRGIRSNQPQHF	TGTGCCAGCAGTTCCTTTCGGGGGATCAGGAGCAATCAGCCCCAGCATTTT
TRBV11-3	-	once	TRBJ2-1	CASSLAGSTTGWVYNEQFF	TGTGCCAGCAGCTTAGCAGGATCCACAACAGGGTGGGTCTACAATGAGCAGTTCTTC
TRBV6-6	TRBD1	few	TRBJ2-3	CASSSGQVGTDTQYF	TGTGCCAGCAGTTCCGGACAGGTTGGCACAGATACGCAGTATTTT
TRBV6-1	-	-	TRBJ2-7	CASSETRARRQYF	TGTGCCAGCAGTGAAACGAGGGCCCGACGGCAGTACTTC
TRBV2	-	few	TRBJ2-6	CASAEISGANVLTF	TGTGCCAGCGCGGAGATTTCTGGGGCCAACGTCCTGACTTTC
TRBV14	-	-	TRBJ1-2	CASSQDRGRGDYGYTF	TGTGCCAGCAGCCAAGATAGGGGCAGGGGAGACTATGGCTACACCTTC